This T cell receptor beta chain was retrieved from a study of blood T cell repertoires in COVID-19. Study information: PBMCs, B-cell-depleted T cells, or T cells were the source of the cDNA or gDNA that made up the material.

The V end lost 6 bases, the J end lost 4 bases, and 18 bases lay between the germline ends. Germline values: CDR1 MNHEY, CDR2 SVGAGI. The CDR3 has 15 residues. This clone was observed a single time. Per the original methods: Reference gene primer amplification gave nucleated cell count estimates. Repertoires were generated with immunoSEQ multiplex PCR, while TCRdb's copy carries only in-frame clones and drops some. V and J calls and clone size are given by that table; D and trimming were obtained from the DNA. This sample has 95,000 to 150,000 clones, with 80% to 95% found just once. This TCR was sampled from a man over 45 with COVID-19, enrolled during active disease. The rearrangement joins TRBV6-5 to TRBJ1-2, with TRBD1 as a possible D gene (5 bases). The sequenced sample was peripheral blood. CDR3 sequence reads: CASSSPGEGFYGYTF. In nucleotides, the CDR3 is TGTGCCAGCAGCTCCCCCGGGGAGGGGTTCTATGGCTACACCTTC.